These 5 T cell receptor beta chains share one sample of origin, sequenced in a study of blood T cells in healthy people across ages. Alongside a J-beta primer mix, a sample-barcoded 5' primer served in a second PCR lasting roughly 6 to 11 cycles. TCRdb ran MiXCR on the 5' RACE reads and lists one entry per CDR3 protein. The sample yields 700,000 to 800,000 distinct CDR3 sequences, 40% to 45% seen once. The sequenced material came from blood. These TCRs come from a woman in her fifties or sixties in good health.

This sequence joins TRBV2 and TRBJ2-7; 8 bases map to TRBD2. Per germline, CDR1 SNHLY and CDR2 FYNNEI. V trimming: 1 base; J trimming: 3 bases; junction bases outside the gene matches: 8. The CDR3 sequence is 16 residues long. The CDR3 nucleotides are TGTGCCAGCAGTGAAGGAGAAGGGACTAGGGGCTACGAGCAGTACTTC. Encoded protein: CASSEGEGTRGYEQYF.

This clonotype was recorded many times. As DNA, the CDR3 is TGTGCCAGCAGCATGACTAGCGGGAGGGCCTTTGAGACCCAGTACTTC. Translation: CASSMTSGRAFETQYF. The chain uses TRBV12-3 or TRBV12-4 and TRBJ2-5; the match to TRBD2 covers 14 bases. V trimming: 6 bases; J trimming: 5 bases; junction bases outside the gene matches: 8. This CDR3 region has 16 residues.

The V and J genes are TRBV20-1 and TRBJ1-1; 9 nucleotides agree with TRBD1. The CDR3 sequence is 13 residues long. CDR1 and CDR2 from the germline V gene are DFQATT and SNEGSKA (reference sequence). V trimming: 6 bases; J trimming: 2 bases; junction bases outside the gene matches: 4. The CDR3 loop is CSAGTGSNTEAFF. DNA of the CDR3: TGCAGTGCCGGGACAGGGAGCAACACTGAAGCTTTCTTT.

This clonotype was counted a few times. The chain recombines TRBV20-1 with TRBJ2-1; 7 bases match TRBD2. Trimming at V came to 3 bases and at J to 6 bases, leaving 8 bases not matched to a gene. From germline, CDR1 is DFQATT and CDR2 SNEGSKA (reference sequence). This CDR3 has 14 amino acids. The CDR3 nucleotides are TGCAGTGCTAGTAAAGCGGGGTCTCTCAATGAGCAGTTCTTC. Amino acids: CSASKAGSLNEQFF.

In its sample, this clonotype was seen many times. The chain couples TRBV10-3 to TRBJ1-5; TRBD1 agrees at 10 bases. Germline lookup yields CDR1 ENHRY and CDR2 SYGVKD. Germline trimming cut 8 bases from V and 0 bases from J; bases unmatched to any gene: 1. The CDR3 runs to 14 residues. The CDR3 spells CAIGTGDSNQPQHF. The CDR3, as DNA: TGTGCCATCGGGACAGGGGATAGCAATCAGCCCCAGCATTTT.